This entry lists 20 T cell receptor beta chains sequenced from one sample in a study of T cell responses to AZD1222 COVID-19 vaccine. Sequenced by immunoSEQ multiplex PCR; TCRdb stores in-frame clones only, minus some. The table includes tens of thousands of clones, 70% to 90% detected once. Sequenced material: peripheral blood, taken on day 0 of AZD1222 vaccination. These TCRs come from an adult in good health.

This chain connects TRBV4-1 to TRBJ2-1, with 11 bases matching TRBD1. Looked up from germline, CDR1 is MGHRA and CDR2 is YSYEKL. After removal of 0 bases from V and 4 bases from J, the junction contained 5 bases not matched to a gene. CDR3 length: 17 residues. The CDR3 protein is CASSQDTGTGGYNEQFF. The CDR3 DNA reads TGCGCCAGCAGCCAAGATACGGGGACAGGGGGTTACAATGAGCAGTTCTTC.

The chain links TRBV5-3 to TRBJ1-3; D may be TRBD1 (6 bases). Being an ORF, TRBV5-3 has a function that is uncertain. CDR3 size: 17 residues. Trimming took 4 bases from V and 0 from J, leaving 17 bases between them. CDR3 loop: CARSHKTGYYSGNTIYF. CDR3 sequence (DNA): TGTGCCAGAAGCCATAAAACAGGGTACTACTCTGGAAACACCATATATTTT.

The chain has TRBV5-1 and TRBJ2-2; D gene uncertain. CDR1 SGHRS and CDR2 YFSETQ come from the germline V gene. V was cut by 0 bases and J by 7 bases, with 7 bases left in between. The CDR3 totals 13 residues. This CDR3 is CASSLVVGGELFF. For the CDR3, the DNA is TGCGCCAGCAGCTTGGTTGTAGGCGGGGAGCTGTTTTTT. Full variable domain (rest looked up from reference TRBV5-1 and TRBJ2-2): KAGVTQTPRYLIKTRGQQVTLSCSPISGHRSVSWYQQTPGQGLQFLFEYFSETQRNKGNFPGRFSGRQFSNSRSEMNVSTLELGDSALYLCASSLVVGGELFFGEGSRLTVL.

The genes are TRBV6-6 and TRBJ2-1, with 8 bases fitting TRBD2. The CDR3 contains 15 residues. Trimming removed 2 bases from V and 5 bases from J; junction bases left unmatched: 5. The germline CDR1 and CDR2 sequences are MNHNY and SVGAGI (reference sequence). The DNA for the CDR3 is TGTGCCAGCAGTTACACTGGTAGCGGGGACAATGAGCAGTTCTTC. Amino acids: CASSYTGSGDNEQFF.

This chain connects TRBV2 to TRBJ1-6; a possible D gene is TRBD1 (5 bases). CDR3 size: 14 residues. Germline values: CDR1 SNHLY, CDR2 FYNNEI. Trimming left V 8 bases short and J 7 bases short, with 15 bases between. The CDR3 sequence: CASGAQSKNSPLHF. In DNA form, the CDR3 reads TGTGCCAGCGGGGCTCAGAGTAAGAATTCACCCCTCCACTTT.

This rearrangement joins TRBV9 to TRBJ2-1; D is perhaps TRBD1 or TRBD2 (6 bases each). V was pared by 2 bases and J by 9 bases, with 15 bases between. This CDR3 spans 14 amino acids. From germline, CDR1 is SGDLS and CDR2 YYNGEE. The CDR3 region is CASSVVGGLSEQFF. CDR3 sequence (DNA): TGTGCCAGCAGCGTGGTGGGGGGCCTGAGTGAGCAGTTCTTC.

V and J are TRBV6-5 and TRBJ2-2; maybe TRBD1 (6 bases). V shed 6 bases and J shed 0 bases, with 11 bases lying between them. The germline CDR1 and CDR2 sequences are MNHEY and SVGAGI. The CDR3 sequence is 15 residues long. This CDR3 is CASSRTVPNTGELFF. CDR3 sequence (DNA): TGTGCCAGCAGCAGGACAGTACCGAACACCGGGGAGCTGTTTTTT.

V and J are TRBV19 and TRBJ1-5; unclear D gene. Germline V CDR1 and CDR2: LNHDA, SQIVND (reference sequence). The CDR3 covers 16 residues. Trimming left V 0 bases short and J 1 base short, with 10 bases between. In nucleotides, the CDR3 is TGTGCCAGTAGTATAGAGGGCAGCACCAGCAATCAGCCCCAGCATTTT. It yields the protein CASSIEGSTSNQPQHF.

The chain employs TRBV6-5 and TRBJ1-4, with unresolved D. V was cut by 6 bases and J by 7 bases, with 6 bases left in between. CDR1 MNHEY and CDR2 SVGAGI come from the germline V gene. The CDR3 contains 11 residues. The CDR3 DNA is TGTGCCAGCAGAGTGTCTGAAAAACTGTTTTTT. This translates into CASRVSEKLFF.

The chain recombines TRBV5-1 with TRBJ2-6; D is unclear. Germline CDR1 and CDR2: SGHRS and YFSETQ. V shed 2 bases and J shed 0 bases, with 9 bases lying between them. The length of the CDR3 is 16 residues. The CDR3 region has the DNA TGCGCCAGCAGCTTTGCTAGGAGCTCTGGGGCCAACGTCCTGACTTTC. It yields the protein CASSFARSSGANVLTF.

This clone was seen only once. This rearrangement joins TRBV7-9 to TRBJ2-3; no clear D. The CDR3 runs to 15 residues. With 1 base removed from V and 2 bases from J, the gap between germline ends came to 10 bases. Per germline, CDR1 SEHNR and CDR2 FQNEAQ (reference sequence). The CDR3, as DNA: TGTGCCAGCAGCTTAGTTGGGAAACTCACAGATACGCAGTATTTT. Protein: CASSLVGKLTDTQYF.

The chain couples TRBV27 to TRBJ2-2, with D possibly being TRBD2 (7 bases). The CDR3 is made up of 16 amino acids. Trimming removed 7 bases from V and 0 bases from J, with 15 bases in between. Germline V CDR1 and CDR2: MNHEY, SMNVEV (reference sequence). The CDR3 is CASTKRGGSNTGELFF. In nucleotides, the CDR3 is TGTGCCAGCACCAAAAGGGGGGGCTCGAACACCGGGGAGCTGTTTTTT.

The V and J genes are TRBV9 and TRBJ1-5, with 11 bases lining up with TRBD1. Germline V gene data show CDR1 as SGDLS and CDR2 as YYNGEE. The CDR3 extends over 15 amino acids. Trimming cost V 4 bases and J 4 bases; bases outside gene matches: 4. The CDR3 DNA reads TGTGCCAGCAGCCCAGGGACAGGGGGTAATCAGCCCCAGCATTTT. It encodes CASSPGTGGNQPQHF. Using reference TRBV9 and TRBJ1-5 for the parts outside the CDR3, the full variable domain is DSGVTQTPKHLITATGQRVTLRCSPRSGDLSVYWYQQSLDQGLQFLIQYYNGEERAKGNILERFSAQQFPDLHSELNLSSLELGDSALYFCASSPGTGGNQPQHFGDGTRLSIL.

DNA for the CDR3: TGTGCCAGCGGGCCAAGAGATTCGAGGGGAACCCACGAAGAGACCCAGTACTTC. This encodes CASGPRDSRGTHEETQYF. The chain has TRBV21-1 and TRBJ2-5. TRBV21-1 is described as a pseudogene. This CDR3 has 18 residues.

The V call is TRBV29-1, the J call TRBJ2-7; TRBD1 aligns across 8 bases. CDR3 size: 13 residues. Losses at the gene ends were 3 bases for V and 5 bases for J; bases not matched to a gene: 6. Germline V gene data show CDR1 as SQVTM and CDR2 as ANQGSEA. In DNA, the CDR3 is TGCAGCGTTGAGGTGACAGGGGCCCACGAGCAGTACTTC. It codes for CSVEVTGAHEQYF.

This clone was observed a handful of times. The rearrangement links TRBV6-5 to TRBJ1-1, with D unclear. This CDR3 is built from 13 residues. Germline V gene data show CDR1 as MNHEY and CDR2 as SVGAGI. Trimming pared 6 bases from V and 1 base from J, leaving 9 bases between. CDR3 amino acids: CASRNTENTEAFF. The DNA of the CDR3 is TGTGCCAGCAGAAACACAGAGAACACTGAAGCTTTCTTT.

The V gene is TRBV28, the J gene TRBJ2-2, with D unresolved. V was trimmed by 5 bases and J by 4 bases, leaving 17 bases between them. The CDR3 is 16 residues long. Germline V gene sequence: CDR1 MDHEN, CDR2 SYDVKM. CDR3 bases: TGTGCCAGCAGTCCCCGCACCGGGCCCATCACCGGGGAGCTGTTTTTT. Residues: CASSPRTGPITGELFF.

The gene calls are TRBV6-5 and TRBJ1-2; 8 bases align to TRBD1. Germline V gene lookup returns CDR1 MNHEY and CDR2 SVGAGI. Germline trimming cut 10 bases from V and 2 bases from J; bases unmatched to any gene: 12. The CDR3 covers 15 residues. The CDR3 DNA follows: TGTGCCATCTTCGCTGAGGACAGGGTGAACTATGGCTACACCTTC. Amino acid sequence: CAIFAEDRVNYGYTF.

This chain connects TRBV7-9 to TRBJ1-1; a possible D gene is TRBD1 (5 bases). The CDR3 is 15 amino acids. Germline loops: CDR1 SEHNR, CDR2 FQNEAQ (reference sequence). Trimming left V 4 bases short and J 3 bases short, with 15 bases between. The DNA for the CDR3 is TGTGCCAGCAGCTGGAGCTCGAGGGGAGACACTGAAGCTTTCTTT. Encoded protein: CASSWSSRGDTEAFF.

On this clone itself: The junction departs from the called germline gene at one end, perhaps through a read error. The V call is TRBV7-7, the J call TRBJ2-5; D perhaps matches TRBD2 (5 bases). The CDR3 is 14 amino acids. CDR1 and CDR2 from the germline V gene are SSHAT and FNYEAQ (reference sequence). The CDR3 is CASSLAPGWETQYF. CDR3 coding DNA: TGTGCTAGCAGCTTAGCGCCTGGGTGGGAGACCCAGTACTTC.